What follows are 3 T cell receptor beta chains derived from one specimen sequenced in a study of radiation and T cells in renal cell carcinoma. Some clones are missing from TCRdb's copy, which holds only in-frame ones; the method was immunoSEQ multiplex PCR. The sample gives some 25,000 clones, more than 45% of which show up once; approximately 23% is in the top ten. The sample's treatment: treatment-naive control, cytoreductive nephrectomy. The material sequenced was tumor tissue, taken from a patient whose treatment was nephrectomy without radiotherapy. These receptors were taken from a man aged 35 to 55 with renal cell carcinoma.

This clone came up once. V gene TRBV5-1 combines with J gene TRBJ2-7; D gene unclear. The CDR3 runs 14 residues. Between the trimmed V and J ends, which lost 7 bases and 0 bases, there was a span of 14 bases. The germline gives CDR1 SGHRS, CDR2 YFSETQ. The CDR3 loop reads CASQGGRSSYEQYF. The DNA of the CDR3 is TGCGCCAGCCAAGGCGGACGAAGCTCCTACGAGCAGTACTTC.

This clone appeared a single time. The rearrangement joins TRBV7-9 to TRBJ2-1; TRBD1 aligns across 8 bases. Germline assignment: CDR1 SEHNR and CDR2 FQNEAQ (reference sequence). Trimming removed 0 bases from V and 3 bases from J; junction bases left unmatched: 7. The CDR3 spans 17 residues. Written as DNA, the CDR3 is TGTGCCAGCAGCTTAGCGCGGGCAGGGGGCCACTACAATGAGCAGTTCTTC. This codes for CASSLARAGGHYNEQFF. Full variable domain (outside the CDR3, taken from reference TRBV7-9 and TRBJ2-1): DTGVSQNPRHKITKRGQNVTFRCDPISEHNRLYWYRQTLGQGPEFLTYFQNEAQLEKSRLLSDRFSAERPKGSFSTLEIQRTEQGDSAMYLCASSLARAGGHYNEQFFGPGTRLTVL.

The gene calls are TRBV6-6 and TRBJ2-2, with D possibly being TRBD2 (6 bases). With 6 bases removed from V and 6 bases from J, the gap between germline ends came to 14 bases. Germline V CDR1 and CDR2: MNHNY, SVGAGI (reference sequence). The CDR3 is made up of 14 amino acids. As DNA, the CDR3 is TGTGCCAGCAGACCTAGAGGGGAGGCCGGGGAGCTGTTTTTT. Amino acid sequence: CASRPRGEAGELFF.